This entry lists 2 T cell receptor beta chains sequenced from one sample in a study of T cells after yellow fever vaccination (dated by TCRdb to about 2019). The sample's treatment or condition, from its label and the paper: live attenuated yellow fever vaccine strain. Library method: 5' RACE. Reads for this sample came from an Illumina HiSeq 2500. In TCRdb, the public reads were trimmed at Q25 with fastp and aligned with MiXCR, with productive beta chains retained. All rows with the same CDR3 protein become a single entry with the most common DNA and genes. The sample table shows hundreds of thousands of distinct CDR3 sequences, and more than 9% are seen once. The ten top clones hold under 15% of the sample. The sample here was PBMCs, taken on the day of the yellow fever booster vaccination. The receptors stem from a man aged 25 to 40 who received the YFV17D yellow fever vaccine.

This clonotype was seen a few times. The chain recombines TRBV7-6 with TRBJ2-7; possibly TRBD2 for D (5 bases). The germline V and J ends were trimmed by 1 base and 7 bases, with 17 bases remaining between them. The germline CDR1 and CDR2 sequences are SGHVS and FNYEAQ. This CDR3 comprises 15 residues. CDR3 protein: CASSLGGWEPWEQYF. The CDR3 region has the DNA TGTGCCAGCAGCTTAGGAGGGTGGGAGCCTTGGGAGCAGTACTTC.

This clonotype has more than one count but fewer than ten. The V call is TRBV9, the J call TRBJ2-1; possible D gene TRBD2, 5 bases. This CDR3 spans 13 amino acids. Germline CDR1 reads SGDLS; CDR2 reads YYNGEE. Trimming pared 1 base from V and 6 bases from J, leaving 8 bases between. The CDR3 DNA reads as TGTGCCAGCAGCGTACAAGCGGTCAATGAGCAGTTCTTC. Amino acid sequence: CASSVQAVNEQFF.